These 2 T cell receptor beta chains were all obtained from the same sample, sequenced in a study of CD8+CD57+ T cells in acquired aplastic anemia. The study profiled TCR beta VDJ and CDR3 using genomic DNA as template. TCRdb reanalysed the reads using MiXCR and keeps one entry per CDR3 protein. The sample has approximately 130,000 distinct CDR3 sequences, 40% to 45% seen once. Sequencing was done on a sample of sorted CD4+, CD8+, or CD8+CD57+ T cells (not recorded which) from PBMCs. These receptors all come from a human donor in good health, serving as a control.

At least ten counts were recorded for this clonotype. The chain links TRBV20-1 to TRBJ2-1; 12 bases map to TRBD2. V gave up 5 bases and J gave up 7 bases; unmatched junction bases: 6. The CDR3 contains 14 residues. Germline CDR1 and CDR2: DFQATT and SNEGSKA (reference sequence). The CDR3 DNA reads as TGCAGTGCTGCTAGCGGGAGGGCCGTTAATGAGCAGTTCTTC. It is translated as CSAASGRAVNEQFF.

Ten or more counts support this clonotype. The chain has TRBV2 and TRBJ1-3; the match to TRBD1 covers 7 bases. Germline V gene lookup returns CDR1 SNHLY and CDR2 FYNNEI. The CDR3 consists of 15 residues. The junction had 4 bases not matched to a gene; V was cut back by 0 bases and J by 5 bases. CDR3 bases: TGTGCCAGCAGTGAAGCTGAAGGGGGCAGAAACACCATATATTTT. Protein: CASSEAEGGRNTIYF.